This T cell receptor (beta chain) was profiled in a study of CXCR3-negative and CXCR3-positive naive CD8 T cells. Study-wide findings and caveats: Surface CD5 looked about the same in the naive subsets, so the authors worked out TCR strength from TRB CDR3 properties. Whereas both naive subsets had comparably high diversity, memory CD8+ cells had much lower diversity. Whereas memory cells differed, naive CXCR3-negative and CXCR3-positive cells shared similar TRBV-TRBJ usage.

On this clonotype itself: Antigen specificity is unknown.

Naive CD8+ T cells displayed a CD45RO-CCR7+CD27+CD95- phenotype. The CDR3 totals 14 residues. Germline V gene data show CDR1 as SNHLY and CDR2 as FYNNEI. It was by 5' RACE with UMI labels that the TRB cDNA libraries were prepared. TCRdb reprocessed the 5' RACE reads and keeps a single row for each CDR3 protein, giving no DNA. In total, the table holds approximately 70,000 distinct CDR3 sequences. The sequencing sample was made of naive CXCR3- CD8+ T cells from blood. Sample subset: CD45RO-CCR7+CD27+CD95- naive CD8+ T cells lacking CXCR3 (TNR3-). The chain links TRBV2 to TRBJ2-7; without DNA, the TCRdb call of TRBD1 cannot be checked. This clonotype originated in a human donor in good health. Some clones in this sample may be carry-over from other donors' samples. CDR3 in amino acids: CASSGAGGHHEQYF.